This paragraph reports one TCR beta chain. This clone was observed a few times. Its antigen specificity is not known. Per-base qualities were not stored, and no clone one base away is much larger. In the prospective study, participants were roughly 18 to 100 years old, resided in 24 geographic areas of the United States, and were enrolled through a virtual design. In the prospective study, cohorts were assigned on the basis of participant-reported clinical history obtained from a screening survey and a study questionnaire. Mobile phlebotomists in the prospective study collected whole blood, serum and a nasopharyngeal or oropharyngeal swab from every participant. Over a roughly 2-month period, participants in the prospective study had the option of providing additional blood draws and questionnaires. Before DNA extraction, blood samples from the prospective study were shipped at room temperature or frozen.

The sample is drawn from a study of blood T cell repertoires in COVID-19 (dated by TCRdb to 2018 to 2021). As for the study more broadly: Samples from collaborators originated in the United States, Italy and Spain and spanned both the acute and convalescent phases of COVID-19. The repertoires were released in a freely available public database meant as a resource for research on the immune response to SARS-CoV-2. Where available, HLA class I and class II types were taken from metadata supplied by the sample provider and were not determined by assay-based typing. The sample metadata nearly always contained a de-identified subject ID, COVID-19 status, age in years and sex. The material from the prospective study consisted of cDNA or gDNA derived from T cells, B-cell-depleted T cells, or PBMCs. Deeply sampled blood TCRbeta repertoires from subjects exposed to, actively infected with, or recovered from COVID-19 were included in the dataset. The samples were drawn from two sources: the first 160 participants of the ongoing ImmuneRACE study, and over 1,000 subjects contributed by 6 global collaborators. Broad study findings and their caveats: How much clinical and demographic metadata was included differed by source and by participant, and the metadata was provided uncurated.

TCRbeta CDR3 regions were amplified from genomic DNA using the immunoSEQ Assay, a bias-controlled multiplex PCR. As for the authors' bioinformatics: Within the assay, amplification of reference gene primers was used to estimate how many nucleated cells each sample contained. To quantify the absolute abundance of each unique TCRbeta CDR3 rearrangement, sequence reads were collapsed and filtered. For each sample, productive Simpson clonality was calculated as the square root of Simpson's diversity index across productive rearrangements. Entries here come from immuneACCESS through TCRdb and include only in-frame sequences with V and J called. Some clones fail to appear in such tables; in the studies checked, an unresolved V gene covers under half of the shortfall, and the cause of the remainder is unknown. V, J and clone size are those of that table, while D and trimming were read from the DNA. The sample yields 200,000 to 300,000 clones; 87% were counted once. The ten most abundant clones make up 2.5% to 3% of the sample.

From the cysteine up to the phenylalanine, the CDR3 has a length of 15 residues. Of the read, only the CDR3 DNA is kept; its 45 bases are in frame from base 1. The germline V gene sets CDR1 to ENHRY and CDR2 to SYGVKD. Germline trimming amounts to 5 bases on V and 8 bases on J, with 11 as the count of junction bases outside the gene matches. The clonotype was recovered from a young woman with acute COVID-19. The sequence links TRBV10-3 to TRBJ1-2; 10 bases in between match TRBD1. Sequenced material: PBMCs or T cells enriched from blood (not recorded which). The DNA sequence is TGTGCCATCAGTACCGCGACAGGGGGCTGGGGAGGCTACACCTTC. Translation gives CAISTATGGWGGYTF.